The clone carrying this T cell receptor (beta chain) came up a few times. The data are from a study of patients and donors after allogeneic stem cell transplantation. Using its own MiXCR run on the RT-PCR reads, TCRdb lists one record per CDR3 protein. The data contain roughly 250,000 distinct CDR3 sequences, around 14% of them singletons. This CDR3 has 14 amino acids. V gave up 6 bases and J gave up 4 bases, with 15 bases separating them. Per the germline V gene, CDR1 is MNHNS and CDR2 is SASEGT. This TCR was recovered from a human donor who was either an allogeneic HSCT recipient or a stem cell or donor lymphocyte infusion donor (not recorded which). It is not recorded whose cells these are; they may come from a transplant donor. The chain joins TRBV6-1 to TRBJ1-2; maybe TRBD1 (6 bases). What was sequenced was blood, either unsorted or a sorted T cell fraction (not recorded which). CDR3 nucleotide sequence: TGTGCCAGCAGCGCAGACAGGTGGGGCTATGGCTACACCTTC. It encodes CASSADRWGYGYTF.